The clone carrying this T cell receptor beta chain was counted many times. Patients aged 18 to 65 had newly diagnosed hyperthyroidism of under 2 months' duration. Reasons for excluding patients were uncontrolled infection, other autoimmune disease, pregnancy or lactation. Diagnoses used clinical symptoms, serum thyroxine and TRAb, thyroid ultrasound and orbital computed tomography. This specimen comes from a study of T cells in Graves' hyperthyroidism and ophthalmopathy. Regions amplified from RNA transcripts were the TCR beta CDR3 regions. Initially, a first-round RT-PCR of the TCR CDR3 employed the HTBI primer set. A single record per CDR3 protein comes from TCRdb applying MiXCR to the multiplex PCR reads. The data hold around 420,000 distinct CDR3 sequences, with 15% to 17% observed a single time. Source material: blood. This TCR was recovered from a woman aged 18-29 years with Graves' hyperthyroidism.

In DNA form, the CDR3 reads TGTGCCAGCAGCCCTTCGACCCTGCGGGAGCAGTACTTC. Protein sequence: CASSPSTLREQYF. The rearrangement links TRBV7-2 to TRBJ2-7; D unresolved. The germline CDR1 and CDR2 sequences are SGHTA and FQGNSA. The CDR3 loop spans 13 amino acids. Trimming cost V 5 bases and J 7 bases, with 15 bases left between them.